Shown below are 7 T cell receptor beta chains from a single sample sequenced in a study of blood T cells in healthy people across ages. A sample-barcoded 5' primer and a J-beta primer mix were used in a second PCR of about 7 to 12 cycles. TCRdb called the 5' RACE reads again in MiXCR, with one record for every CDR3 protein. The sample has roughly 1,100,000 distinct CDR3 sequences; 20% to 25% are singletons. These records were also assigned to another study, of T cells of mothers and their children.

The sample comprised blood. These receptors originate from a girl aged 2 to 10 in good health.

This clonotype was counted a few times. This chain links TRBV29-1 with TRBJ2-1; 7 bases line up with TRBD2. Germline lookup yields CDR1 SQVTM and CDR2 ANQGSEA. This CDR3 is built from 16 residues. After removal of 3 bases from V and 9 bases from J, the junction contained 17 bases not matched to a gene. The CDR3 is CSVENPRENPSSEQFF. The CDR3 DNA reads TGCAGCGTTGAGAACCCGCGGGAGAACCCCTCATCTGAGCAGTTCTTC.

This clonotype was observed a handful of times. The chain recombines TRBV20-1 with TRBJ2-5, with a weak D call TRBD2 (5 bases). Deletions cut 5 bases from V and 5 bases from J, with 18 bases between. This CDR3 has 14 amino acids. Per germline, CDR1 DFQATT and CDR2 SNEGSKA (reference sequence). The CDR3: CSAEGLTGLETQYF. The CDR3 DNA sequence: TGCAGTGCTGAGGGCCTTACTGGTTTGGAGACCCAGTACTTC.

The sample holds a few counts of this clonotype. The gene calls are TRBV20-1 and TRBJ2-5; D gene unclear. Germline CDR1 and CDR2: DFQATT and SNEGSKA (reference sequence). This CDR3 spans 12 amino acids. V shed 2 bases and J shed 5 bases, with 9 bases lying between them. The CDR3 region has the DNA TGCAGTGCTAGAACCTTGGGCGAGACCCAGTACTTC. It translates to CSARTLGETQYF.

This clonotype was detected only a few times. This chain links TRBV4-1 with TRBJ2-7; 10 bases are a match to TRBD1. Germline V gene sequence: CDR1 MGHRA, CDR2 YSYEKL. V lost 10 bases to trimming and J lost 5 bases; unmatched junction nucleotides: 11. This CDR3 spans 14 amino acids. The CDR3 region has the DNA TGCGCCACGGGGTCCGGGACAGGGGTTAACGAGCAGTACTTC. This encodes CATGSGTGVNEQYF.

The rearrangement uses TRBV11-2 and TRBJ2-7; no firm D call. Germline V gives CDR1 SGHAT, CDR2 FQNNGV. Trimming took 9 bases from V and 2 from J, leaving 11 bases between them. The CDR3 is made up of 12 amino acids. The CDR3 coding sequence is TGTGCCAGTAAGGACGTAACCTACGAGCAGTACTTC. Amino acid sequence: CASKDVTYEQYF.

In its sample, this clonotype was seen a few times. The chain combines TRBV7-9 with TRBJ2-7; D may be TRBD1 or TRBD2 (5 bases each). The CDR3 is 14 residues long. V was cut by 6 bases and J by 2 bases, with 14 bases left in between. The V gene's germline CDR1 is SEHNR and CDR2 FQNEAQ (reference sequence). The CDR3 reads CASSYSGRPYEQYF. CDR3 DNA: TGTGCCAGCAGTTATTCGGGACGGCCCTACGAGCAGTACTTC.

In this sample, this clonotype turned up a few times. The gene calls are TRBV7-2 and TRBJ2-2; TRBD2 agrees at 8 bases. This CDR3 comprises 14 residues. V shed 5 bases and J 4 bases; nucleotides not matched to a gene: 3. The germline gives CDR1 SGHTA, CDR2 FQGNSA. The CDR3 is CASSTGLVTGELFF. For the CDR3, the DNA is TGTGCCAGCAGCACGGGACTAGTCACCGGGGAGCTGTTTTTT.